The clone carrying this TCR beta chain showed up just a few times. Its specificity is unknown. A single record per CDR3 protein comes from TCRdb applying MiXCR to the 5' RACE reads. The data show around 340,000 distinct CDR3 sequences, 20% to 25% seen once. The data derive from a study of CD8 T cells in ankylosing spondylitis. Study-wide findings and caveats: Characteristic, it appeared, of ankylosing spondylitis blood was a TCR beta motif of eight or nine highly homologous variants. Clones tied to disease were said to be significantly enriched in matched ankylosing spondylitis synovial fluid. Earlier reports found some motif variants in synovial fluid and blood in reactive arthritis. Relatively scarce in peripheral blood, disease-linked clones were CD8+.

Trimming left V 6 bases short and J 5 bases short, with 17 bases between. The germline gives CDR1 SQVTM, CDR2 ANQGSEA. This CDR3 spans 13 amino acids. The source of this sequence is a male donor with ankylosing spondylitis or in good health (not recorded which). This rearrangement joins TRBV29-1 to TRBJ2-7; D perhaps matches TRBD2 (6 bases). Sequenced material: blood, either unsorted or a sorted T cell fraction (not recorded which). The CDR3 nucleotides are TGCAGCGTCTACCCCGCTGGAGGGGACGAGCAGTACTTC. Its translation: CSVYPAGGDEQYF.